The present entry profiles one T cell receptor beta chain with its context. Its antigen is currently not known. Base qualities were left out, and no much larger clone turns up one base away. The time point label on this specimen signifies: baseline before first vaccination. Vaccinee samples were obtained from the UK trials COV001 and COV002, which included a single-blind randomized controlled phase 2/3 trial of AZD1222 (ChAdOx1 nCoV-19) in healthy adults. For TCRbeta chain sequencing, PBMC samples were collected from trial participants at day 0 and at day 28 after the second dose. The source of the sample is a study of T cell responses to AZD1222 COVID-19 vaccine (dated by TCRdb to the early 2020s). A note on the overall study: AZD1222 recipients given second doses at about 4 weeks or at about 12 weeks were pooled, since spike-specific TCR depth and breadth were not found to differ between the two schedules. TCR sequencing was performed for about 250 trial participants, of whom roughly 200 were given two doses of AZD1222 and around 25 were given two doses of MenACWY control vaccine. Trial participants were enrolled into age subgroups of 18-55, 56-69 and 70-plus years, which contained approximately 150, 28 and 58 TCR-sequenced participants, respectively.

The paper's findings and limits, for the study overall: After two AZD1222 doses, both the breadth and the depth of spike-specific TCRs were significantly higher than at day 0 and than in MenACWY recipients. No day 14 peak-response samples were available, so repertoires were characterized only after the peak T cell response. Epitopes outside the regions mutated in the B.1.351 and B.1.1.7 variants were reportedly recognized by nearly half of the unique spike-specific TCRs. Most participants were white British and females outnumbered males, and the authors suggested that clonal diversity may have been underestimated. CD4 TCRs associated with the vaccine covered the entire spike protein, and the dominant responses were in regions 160-218 and 743-854. The 56-69-year group was small, and its depth increase did not reach significance, likely because of low power. Conclusions about previously exposed vaccinees were limited because only six AZD1222 recipients were SARS-CoV-2 seropositive at baseline.

At the junction V is shortened by 1 base and J by 4 bases, with 11 bases in between. CDR1 and CDR2 are read off the germline V gene as MNHNS and SASEGT. From the cysteine up to the phenylalanine, the CDR3 has a length of 14 residues. The kept DNA is CDR3 alone, 42 bases in frame from the first base. The CDR3 regions of human TCRbeta chains were analyzed by immunosequencing. The source study handled its data this way. TCRs in the repertoires were compared against a reference library of SARS-CoV-2-specific TCRs that had been generated with the MIRA antigen-specificity platform. Breadth was defined as the fraction of unique TCRs that were SARS-CoV-2-associated, and depth was defined as the fraction of total T cells that were SARS-CoV-2-associated. Using the MIRA data, each spike-specific TCR was mapped to the spike region that the TCR reacts to and placed in a CD4 or CD8 class. Log10-transformed breadth and depth values were compared by one-way ANOVA with Sidak's multiple comparisons tests. Here the immuneACCESS table is served through TCRdb, limited to in-frame sequences with V and J called. Missing clones are a known gap in these copies; in checked studies unresolved V genes cover under half, and the rest lacks a known reason. V, J and clone size are taken as reported in that table, and D and trimming were inferred from the DNA itself. Here the sample has about 130,000 clones; approximately 88% occur a single time. The ten largest clonotypes hold 4.1% of the sample.

The source material was peripheral blood, sampled on day 0 of AZD1222 vaccination. This receptor was taken from an adult in good health. The chain links TRBV6-1 with TRBJ2-7; matching of 6 bases hints at TRBD2 as the D gene. DNA sequence: TGTGCCAGCAGTGAAGGGGACTCTGCTTACGAGCAGTACTTC. It translates to CASSEGDSAYEQYF.